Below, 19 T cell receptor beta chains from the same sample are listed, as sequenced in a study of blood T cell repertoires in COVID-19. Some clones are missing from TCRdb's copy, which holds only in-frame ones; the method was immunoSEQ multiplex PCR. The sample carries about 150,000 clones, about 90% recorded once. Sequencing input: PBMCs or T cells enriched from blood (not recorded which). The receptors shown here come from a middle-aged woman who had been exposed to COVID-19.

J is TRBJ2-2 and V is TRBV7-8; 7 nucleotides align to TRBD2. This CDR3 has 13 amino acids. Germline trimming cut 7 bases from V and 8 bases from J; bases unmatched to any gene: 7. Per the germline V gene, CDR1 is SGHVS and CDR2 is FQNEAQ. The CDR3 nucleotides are TGTGCCAGCACCGACCGAGCGGGAGGGGAGCTGTTTTTT. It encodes CASTDRAGGELFF.

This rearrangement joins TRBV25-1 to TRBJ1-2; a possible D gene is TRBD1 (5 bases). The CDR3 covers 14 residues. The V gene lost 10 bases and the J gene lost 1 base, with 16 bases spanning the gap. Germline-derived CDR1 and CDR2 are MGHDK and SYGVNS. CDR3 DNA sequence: TGTGCCACCAGAGGAGGGGATTTTAACTATGGCTACACCTTC. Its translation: CATRGGDFNYGYTF.

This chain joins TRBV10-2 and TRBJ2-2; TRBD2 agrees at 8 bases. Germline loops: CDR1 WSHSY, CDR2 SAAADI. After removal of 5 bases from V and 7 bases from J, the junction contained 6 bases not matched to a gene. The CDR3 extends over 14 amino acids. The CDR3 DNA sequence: TGCGCCAGCAGTTGGGGACTAGATCGCGGGGAGCTGTTTTTT. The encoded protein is CASSWGLDRGELFF.

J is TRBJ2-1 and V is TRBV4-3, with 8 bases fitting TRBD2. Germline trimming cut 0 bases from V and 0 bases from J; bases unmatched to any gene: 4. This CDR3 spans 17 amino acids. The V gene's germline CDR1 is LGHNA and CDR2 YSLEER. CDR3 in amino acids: CASSQDPGGVSYNEQFF. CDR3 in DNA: TGCGCCAGCAGCCAAGATCCCGGGGGGGTCTCCTACAATGAGCAGTTCTTC.

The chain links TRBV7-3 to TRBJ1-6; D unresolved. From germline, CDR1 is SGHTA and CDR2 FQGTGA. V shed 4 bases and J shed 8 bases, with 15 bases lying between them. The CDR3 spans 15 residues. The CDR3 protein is CASSSTGKIDSPLHF. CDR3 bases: TGTGCCAGCAGCTCGACGGGGAAAATAGATTCACCCCTCCACTTT.

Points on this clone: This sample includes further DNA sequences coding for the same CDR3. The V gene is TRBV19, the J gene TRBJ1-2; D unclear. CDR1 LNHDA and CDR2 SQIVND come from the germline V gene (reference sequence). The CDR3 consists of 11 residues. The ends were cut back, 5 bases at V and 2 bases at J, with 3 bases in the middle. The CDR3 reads CASSENYGYTF. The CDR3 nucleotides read TGTGCCAGTAGTGAGAACTATGGCTACACCTTC.

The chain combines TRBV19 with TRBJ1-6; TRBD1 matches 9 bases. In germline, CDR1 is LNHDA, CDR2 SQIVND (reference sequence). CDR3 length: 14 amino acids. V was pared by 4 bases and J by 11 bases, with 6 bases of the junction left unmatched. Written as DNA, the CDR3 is TGTGCCAGTAGTACGGACAGGGGTAGGACACCCCTCCACTTT. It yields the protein CASSTDRGRTPLHF.

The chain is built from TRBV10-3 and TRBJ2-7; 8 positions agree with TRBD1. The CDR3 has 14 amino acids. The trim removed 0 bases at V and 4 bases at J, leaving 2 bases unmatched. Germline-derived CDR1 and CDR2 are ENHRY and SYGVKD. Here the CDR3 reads CAISESNRGYEQYF. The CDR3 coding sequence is TGTGCCATCAGTGAGTCGAACAGGGGGTACGAGCAGTACTTC.

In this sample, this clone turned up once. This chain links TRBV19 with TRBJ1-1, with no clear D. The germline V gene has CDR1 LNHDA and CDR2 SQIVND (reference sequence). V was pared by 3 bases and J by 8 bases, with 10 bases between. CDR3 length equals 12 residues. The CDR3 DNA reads TGTGCCAGTAGTATCCGGACGGGAGAAGCTTTCTTT. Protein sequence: CASSIRTGEAFF. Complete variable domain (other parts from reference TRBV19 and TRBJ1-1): DGGITQSPKYLFRKEGQNVTLSCEQNLNHDAMYWYRQDPGQGLRLIYYSQIVNDFQKGDIAEGYSVSREKKESFPLTVTSAQKNPTAFYLCASSIRTGEAFFGQGTRLTVV.

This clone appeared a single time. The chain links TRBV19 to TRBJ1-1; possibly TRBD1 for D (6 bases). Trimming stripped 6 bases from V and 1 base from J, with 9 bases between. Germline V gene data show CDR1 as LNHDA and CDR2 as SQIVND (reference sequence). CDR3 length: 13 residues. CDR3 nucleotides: TGTGCCAGTAGACCGGGACAGAACACTGAAGCTTTCTTT. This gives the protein CASRPGQNTEAFF.

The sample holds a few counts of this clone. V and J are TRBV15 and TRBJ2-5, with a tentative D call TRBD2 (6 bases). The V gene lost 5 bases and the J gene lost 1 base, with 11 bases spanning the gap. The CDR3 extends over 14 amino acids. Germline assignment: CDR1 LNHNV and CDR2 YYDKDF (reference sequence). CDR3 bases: TGTGCCACCAGCCTTGGAGGGGCCCAAGAGACCCAGTACTTC. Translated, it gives CATSLGGAQETQYF. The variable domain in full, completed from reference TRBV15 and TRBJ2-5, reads DAMVIQNPRYQVTQFGKPVTLSCSQTLNHNVMYWYQQKSSQAPKLLFHYYDKDFNNEADTPDNFQSRRPNTSFCFLDIRSPGLGDTAMYLCATSLGGAQETQYFGPGTRLLVL.

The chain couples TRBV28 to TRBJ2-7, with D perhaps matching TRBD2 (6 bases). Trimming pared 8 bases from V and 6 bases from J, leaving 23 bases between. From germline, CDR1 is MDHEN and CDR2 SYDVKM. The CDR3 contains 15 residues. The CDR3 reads CASLPARTTIGEQYF. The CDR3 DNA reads TGTGCCAGCTTACCCGCCAGGACTACCATCGGCGAGCAGTACTTC.

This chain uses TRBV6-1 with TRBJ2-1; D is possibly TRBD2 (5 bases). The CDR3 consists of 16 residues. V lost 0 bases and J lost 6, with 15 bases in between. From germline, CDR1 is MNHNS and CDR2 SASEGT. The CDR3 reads CASSEAHLAYGNEQFF. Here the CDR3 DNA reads TGTGCCAGCAGTGAAGCGCACCTAGCCTACGGCAATGAGCAGTTCTTC.

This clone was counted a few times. CDR3 DNA sequence: TGTGCCAGCAGCCCGACAGGTAAAGACACTGAAGCTTTCTTT. Its protein product is CASSPTGKDTEAFF. The V call is TRBV5-4, the J call TRBJ1-1; tentatively, D is TRBD1 (6 bases). The CDR3 runs to 14 residues. Germline CDR1 reads SGHNT; CDR2 reads YYREEE (reference sequence). V lost 4 bases to trimming and J lost 3 bases, with 13 bases between them.

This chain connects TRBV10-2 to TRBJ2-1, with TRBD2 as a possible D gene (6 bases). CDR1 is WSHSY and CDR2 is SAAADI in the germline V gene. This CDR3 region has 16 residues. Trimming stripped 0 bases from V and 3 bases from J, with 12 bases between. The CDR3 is CASSESGGKVYNEQFF. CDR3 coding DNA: TGCGCCAGCAGTGAGTCGGGCGGGAAGGTCTACAATGAGCAGTTCTTC.

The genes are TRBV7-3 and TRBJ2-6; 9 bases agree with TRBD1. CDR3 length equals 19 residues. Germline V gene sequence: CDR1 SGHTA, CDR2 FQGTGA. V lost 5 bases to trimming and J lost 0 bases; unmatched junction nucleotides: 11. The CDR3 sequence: CASSTPRQGVYSGANVLTF. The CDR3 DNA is TGTGCCAGCAGCACTCCTCGACAGGGGGTATACTCTGGGGCCAACGTCCTGACTTTC.

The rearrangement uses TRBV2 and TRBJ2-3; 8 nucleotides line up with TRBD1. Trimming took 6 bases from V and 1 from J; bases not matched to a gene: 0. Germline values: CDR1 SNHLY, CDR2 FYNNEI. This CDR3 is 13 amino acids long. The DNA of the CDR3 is TGTGCCAGCAGGGACAGGGGCACAGATACGCAGTATTTT. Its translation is CASRDRGTDTQYF.

CDR3 bases: TGCGCCAGCAGCTTGGATGGACAGGGGCTACGCACGAACTATGGCTACACCTTC. Translating gives CASSLDGQGLRTNYGYTF. V is TRBV5-1 and J is TRBJ1-2; TRBD1 matches 9 bases. The CDR3 covers 18 residues. Unmatched junction bases numbered 11, after V lost 0 bases and J lost 2 bases. Germline CDR1 SGHRS, CDR2 YFSETQ.

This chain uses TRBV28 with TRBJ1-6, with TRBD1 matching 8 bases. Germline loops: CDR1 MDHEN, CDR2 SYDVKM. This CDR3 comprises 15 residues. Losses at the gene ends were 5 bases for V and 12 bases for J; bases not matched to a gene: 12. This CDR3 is CASSTETGVDKPLHF. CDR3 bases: TGTGCCAGCAGTACTGAGACAGGGGTCGATAAACCCCTCCACTTT.